These 5 T cell receptor beta chains came from one sample sequenced in a study of blood T cell repertoires in COVID-19. TCRdb keeps only in-frame clones here, not all; method: immunoSEQ multiplex PCR. This sample carries approximately 73,000 clones, roughly 80% of them seen once, and the ten largest clones take 0.83%. Sequencing was done on a sample of peripheral blood. Receptors were obtained from a woman aged 70-85 years with acute or convalescent COVID-19.

The V and J genes are TRBV11-2 and TRBJ2-5; perhaps TRBD1 as D (5 bases). CDR3 length equals 20 residues. V was shortened by 0 bases and J by 7 bases, with 30 bases between the two germline ends. Germline values: CDR1 SGHAT, CDR2 FQNNGV. Here the CDR3 DNA reads TGTGCCAGCAGCTTAGATCAGGGATGGTCGAGCACAGCGACGCATCTGACCCAGTACTTC. This translates into CASSLDQGWSSTATHLTQYF.

This clone was recorded only once. The CDR3 spells CASSSDSEAFF. DNA for the CDR3: TGTGCCAGCAGTTCAGACAGTGAAGCTTTCTTT. The chain has TRBV28 and TRBJ1-1, with D perhaps TRBD1 (5 bases). The germline CDR1 and CDR2 sequences are MDHEN and SYDVKM. The CDR3 totals 11 residues. Trimming took off 4 bases at V and 7 bases at J, with 7 bases between the two ends.

The V gene is TRBV20-1, the J gene TRBJ2-7; D is unresolved. In germline, CDR1 is DFQATT, CDR2 SNEGSKA (reference sequence). V was shortened by 4 bases and J by 2 bases, with 6 bases between the two germline ends. This CDR3 region has 11 residues. CDR3 amino acids: CSATYTYEQYF. In nucleotides, the CDR3 is TGCAGTGCTACCTATACCTACGAGCAGTACTTC.

This clone was picked up a small number of times. The rearrangement uses TRBV6-5 and TRBJ1-1; 7 bases are a match to TRBD1. Germline V gives CDR1 MNHEY, CDR2 SVGAGI. The CDR3 totals 11 residues. Trimming at V came to 5 bases and at J to 7 bases, leaving 1 base not matched to a gene. The DNA for the CDR3 is TGTGCCAGCAGTCGACAGGGTGAAGCTTTCTTT. This sequence encodes CASSRQGEAFF.

The gene calls are TRBV19 and TRBJ1-5, with 10 bases lining up with TRBD1. The CDR3 consists of 13 residues. Per germline, CDR1 LNHDA and CDR2 SQIVND (reference sequence). Trimming cost V 9 bases and J 9 bases; bases outside gene matches: 8. The chain's CDR3 is CASAGTGVRPQHF. In DNA, the CDR3 is TGTGCCAGCGCCGGGACAGGGGTTAGGCCCCAGCATTTT.